The text below deals with one TCR beta chain. Its antigen is unknown. Per-nucleotide qualities are absent, and no much larger clonotype sits a single base away. The sample originates from a study of glioma-infiltrating T cells after dendritic cell vaccination (dated by TCRdb to 2016 to 2017). For the wider study: A cohort of approximately 15 glioblastoma patients from Phase I and II dendritic cell vaccination trials was included, of whom 9 were newly diagnosed and 6 had recurrent disease. Autologous tumor lysate-pulsed dendritic cell vaccination was administered to the patients between the early 2000s and the early 2010s. To make the vaccine, monocyte-derived dendritic cells were cultured for 6 to 8 days with IL-4 and GM-CSF and then pulsed overnight with autologous tumor lysate. Patients received three intradermal dendritic cell vaccine injections at biweekly intervals in the arm below the axilla. In glioblastoma patients vaccinated with dendritic cells, deep sequencing of TCR beta CDR3 regions served to measure tumor-infiltrating lymphocyte content and to compare repertoires between tumor and blood. Survival after dendritic cell vaccination was correlated with TCR sequencing metrics such as TIL content and the overlap between tumor and blood repertoires.

Paper-wide results and their limitations: The cohort was small and heterogeneous, and full blood and tumor sets were available for few patients, with initial-recurrent tumor pairs available for even fewer patients. Longer time to progression and overall survival after dendritic cell vaccination were predicted by higher estimated pretreatment TIL content. The three-group TCR overlap response model was described as speculative and requiring prospective validation. No direct relationship between TCR clonality and survival was found, suggesting a diverse polyclonal response may matter.

TCRB CDR3 regions were amplified from about 1.9 ug genomic DNA, or all available DNA if less, using the immunoSEQ assay. For multiplex PCR, 60 forward primers for TCR V beta segments and 13 reverse primers for J beta segments were used. To estimate the number of reads per starting template, synthetic control templates were added to each sample at limiting dilution. The Illumina HiSeq System generated 87 bp sequencing reads. The source study handled its data this way. PCR and sequencing errors were removed by a nearest neighbor algorithm that merged closely related sequences. TCR overlap was defined as the percentage of unique tumor TCR beta sequences that were also present in the same patient's peripheral blood. The source is immuneACCESS, and TCRdb retained only in-frame sequences with V and J called. Part of the clones is not carried over; for the studies checked, unresolved V genes explain less than half of this, and the remainder is unexplained. V and J calls and clone size are copied from that table; D and trimming were computed from the DNA. For this sample there are under 75,000 clones; 85% to 90% appear just once. Of the sample, roughly 9% is held by the ten largest clones.

According to the study, the label for this sample's time point signals: after dendritic cell vaccination, including at tumor progression/relapse. Patients were selected on the basis of adequate residual fresh-frozen tumor tissue and more than two years of available survival data. Molecular status otherwise varied across the glioblastoma patients, but none of them carried an isocitrate dehydrogenase mutation. PBMC were collected before vaccination, two weeks after the third vaccination, and at tumor progression when it occurred. The Qiagen DNeasy Blood extraction Kit was used for extraction of genomic DNA. V ends up 3 bases short and J 4 bases short, with an unmatched junction base count of 9. CDR1 MNHNS and CDR2 SASEGT were looked up in the germline V gene. Including cysteine and phenylalanine, the CDR3 has 18 amino acids. The only DNA kept is the CDR3, 54 bases in frame from the first base.

Recombination linked TRBV6-1 to TRBJ2-2; 12 central nucleotides agree with TRBD2. The TCR sequence derives from a human donor with glioblastoma. This sample comprised blood, obtained after dendritic cell vaccination. DNA sequence: TGTGCCAGCAGTGATGCTCTAGCGGGGGGGCGCGGCACCGGGGAGCTGTTTTTT. This gives the protein CASSDALAGGRGTGELFF.